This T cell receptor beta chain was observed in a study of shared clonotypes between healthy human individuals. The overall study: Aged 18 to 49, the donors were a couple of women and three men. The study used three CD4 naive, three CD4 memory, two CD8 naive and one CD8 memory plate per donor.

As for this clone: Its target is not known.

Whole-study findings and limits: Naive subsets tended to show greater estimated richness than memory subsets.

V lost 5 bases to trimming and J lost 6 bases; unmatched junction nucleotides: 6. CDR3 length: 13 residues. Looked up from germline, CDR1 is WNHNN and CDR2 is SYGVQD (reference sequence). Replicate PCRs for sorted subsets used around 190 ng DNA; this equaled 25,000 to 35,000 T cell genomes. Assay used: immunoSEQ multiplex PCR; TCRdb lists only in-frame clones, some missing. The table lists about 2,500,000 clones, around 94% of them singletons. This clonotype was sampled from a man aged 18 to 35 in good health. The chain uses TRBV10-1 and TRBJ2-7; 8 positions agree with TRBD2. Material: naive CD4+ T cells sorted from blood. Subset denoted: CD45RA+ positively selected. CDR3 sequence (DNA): TGCGCCAGCAGTCCACGGGAGGGTGGCGAGCAGTACTTC. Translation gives CASSPREGGEQYF.